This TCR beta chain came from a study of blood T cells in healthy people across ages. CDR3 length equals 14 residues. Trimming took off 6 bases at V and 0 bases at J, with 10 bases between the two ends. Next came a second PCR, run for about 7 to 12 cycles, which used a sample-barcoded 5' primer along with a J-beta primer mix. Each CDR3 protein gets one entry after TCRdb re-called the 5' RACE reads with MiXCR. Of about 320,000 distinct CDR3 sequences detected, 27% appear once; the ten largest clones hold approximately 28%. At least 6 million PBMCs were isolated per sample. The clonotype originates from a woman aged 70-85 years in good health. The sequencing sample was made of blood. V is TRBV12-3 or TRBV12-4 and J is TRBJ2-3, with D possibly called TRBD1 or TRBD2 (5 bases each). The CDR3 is CASRHRDSTDTQYF. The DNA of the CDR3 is TGTGCCAGCAGGCATCGGGACAGCACAGATACGCAGTATTTT.